These T cell receptor beta chains were read from a single sample in a study of blood T cell repertoires in COVID-19. Produced via immunoSEQ multiplex PCR; TCRdb's table is partial and in-frame only. This sample has around 31,000 clones, with 80% to 90% found just once. Sequencing input: peripheral blood. The receptors were sampled from a man of 80 years or more with acute or convalescent COVID-19. Each CDR3 is given with its conserved first and last residue. Fields, in order: V gene, J gene, CDR3 protein.

>TRBV27|TRBJ1-6
CASGPGTGLGNNSPLHF
>TRBV11-2|TRBJ1-4
CASSPSFRRRKNEKLFF
>TRBV4-1|TRBJ1-6
CASSQEGSPSYNSPLHF
>TRBV14|TRBJ2-5
CASSQGPRGGRSTLQETQYF
>TRBV19|TRBJ2-3
CASSTRDTSSTDTQYF
>TRBV27|TRBJ1-2
CASSQAGNYGYTF
>TRBV7-9|TRBJ2-5
CASSLSSGSWETQYF
>TRBV4-2|TRBJ2-2
CASSRDRVRPGELFF
>TRBV11-3|TRBJ2-1
CASSSSGAIYNEQFF
>TRBV3-1/TRBV3-2|TRBJ1-5
CASSQGQGIRQPQHF